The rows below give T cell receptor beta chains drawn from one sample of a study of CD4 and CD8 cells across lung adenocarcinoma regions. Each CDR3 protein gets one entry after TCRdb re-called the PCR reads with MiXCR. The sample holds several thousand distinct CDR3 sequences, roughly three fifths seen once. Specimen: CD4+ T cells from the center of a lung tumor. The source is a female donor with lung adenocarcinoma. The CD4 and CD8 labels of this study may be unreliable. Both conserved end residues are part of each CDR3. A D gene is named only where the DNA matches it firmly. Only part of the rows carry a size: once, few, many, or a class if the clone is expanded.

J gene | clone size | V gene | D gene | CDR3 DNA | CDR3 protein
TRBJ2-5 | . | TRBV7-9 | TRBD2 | TGTGCCGTCTCTAGCGGGAGAGCAAAAGAGACCCAGTACTTC | CAVSSGRAKETQYF
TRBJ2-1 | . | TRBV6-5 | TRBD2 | TGTGCCAGCAGTTACGGTAGCGGGGATTCCTACAATGAGCAGTTCTTC | CASSYGSGDSYNEQFF
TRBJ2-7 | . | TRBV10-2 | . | TGCGCCAGCAGTGAGACCGAAGCAAATACGCAGTACTTC | CASSETEANTQYF
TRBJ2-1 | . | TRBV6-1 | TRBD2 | TGTGCCAGCAACCGGGCTAGCGGGGCTTACTATGAGCAGTTCTTC | CASNRASGAYYEQFF
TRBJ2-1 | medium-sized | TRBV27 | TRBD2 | TGTGCCAGCAGATCCGGGACTAGCGGGAACAATGAGCAGTTCTTC | CASRSGTSGNNEQFF
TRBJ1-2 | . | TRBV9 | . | TGTGCCAGCAGCGTATACGATCGGGTTTCTGGCTATGGCTACACCTTC | CASSVYDRVSGYGYTF
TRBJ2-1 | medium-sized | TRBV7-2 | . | TGTGCCAGCAGCTTTCCCGGCTCGGGGGTGGATGAGCAGTTCTTC | CASSFPGSGVDEQFF
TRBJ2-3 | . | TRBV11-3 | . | TGTGCCAGCAGCCTCGTAGTGACAGATACGCAGTATTTT | CASSLVVTDTQYF
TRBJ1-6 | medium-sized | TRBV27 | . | TGTGCCAGCAGTTACTCCGAGGACTTGAATTCACCCCTCCACTTT | CASSYSEDLNSPLHF
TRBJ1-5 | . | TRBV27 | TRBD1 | TGTGCCAGCAGACGCCGGGACAGGGGAACAGATACGCAGCATTTT | CASRRRDRGTDTQHF
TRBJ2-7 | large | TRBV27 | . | TGTGCCAGCAGTAACTTAGGTCGGGGGGCAACCTACGAGCAGTACTTC | CASSNLGRGATYEQYF
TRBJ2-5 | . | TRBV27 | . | TGTGCCAGCAGTCTAACCCCGGAGACGCAGTACTTC | CASSLTPETQYF
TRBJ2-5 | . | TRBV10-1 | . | TGCGCCAGCAGTGAGTCAGGTCGACAAGAGACCCAGTACTTC | CASSESGRQETQYF
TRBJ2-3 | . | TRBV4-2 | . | TGTGCCTGTGGGCAAGTAGGGGGACGGGACACAGATACGCAGTACTTT | CACGQVGGRDTDTQYF
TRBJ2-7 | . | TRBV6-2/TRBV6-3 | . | TGTGCCAGCAAGGGTCGGCAGGGCGAGCAGTACTTC | CASKGRQGEQYF
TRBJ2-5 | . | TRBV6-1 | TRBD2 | TGTGCCAGCAGTGAAATCCGGGGGGAGGCGCAGTACTTC | CASSEIRGEAQYF
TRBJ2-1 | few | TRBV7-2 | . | TGTGCCAGCAGCTTAGACGGGGGCCTGTACAATGAGCAGTTCTTC | CASSLDGGLYNEQFF
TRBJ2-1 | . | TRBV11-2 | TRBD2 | TGTGTCAGCAGGTTGGGACTAGCGGGATACAATGAGCAGTTCTTC | CVSRLGLAGYNEQFF
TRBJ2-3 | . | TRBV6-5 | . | TGTGCCAGCAGTTCCGGGATAACCGGGGAGCAGTATTTT | CASSSGITGEQYF
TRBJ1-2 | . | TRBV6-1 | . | TGTGCCAGCAGCTTTTCCTATTCGGGGGATAACTATGGCTACACCTTC | CASSFSYSGDNYGYTF
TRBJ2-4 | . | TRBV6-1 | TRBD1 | TGCGCCAGGGGGCTGAGAGGGAAAAACATTCAGTATTTC | CARGLRGKNIQYF
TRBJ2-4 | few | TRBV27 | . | TGTGCCAGCACCAACCTCGGCGGGGACCAAAAGATTCAGTACTTC | CASTNLGGDQKIQYF
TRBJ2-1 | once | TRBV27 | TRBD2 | TGTGCCAGCAGTCCGGGGACTAGCGGGACTAACTACAATGAGCAGTTCTTC | CASSPGTSGTNYNEQFF
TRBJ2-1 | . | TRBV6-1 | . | TGTGCCAGCAGTGACTTCCGGGACAAGGGCAGGGATGAGCAGTTCTTC | CASSDFRDKGRDEQFF
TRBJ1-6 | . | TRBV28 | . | TGTGCCACAACTGGGTCTGGCTCCTATAATTCACCCCTCCACTTT | CATTGSGSYNSPLHF
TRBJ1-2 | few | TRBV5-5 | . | TGTGCCAGCAGCTTGGGACGGTTGAACTATGGCTACACCTTC | CASSLGRLNYGYTF
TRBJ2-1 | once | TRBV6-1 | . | TGTGCCAGCAGACCCGACCCTACCTCCTACAATGAGCAGTTCTTC | CASRPDPTSYNEQFF
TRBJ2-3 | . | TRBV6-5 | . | TGTGCCAGCAGTTCCGGGACGTGGGGCTCAGACATTCAGTACTTT | CASSSGTWGSDIQYF
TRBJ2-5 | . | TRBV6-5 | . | TGTGCCAGCAGTTCCCTAGACAACTCCTACAATGAGCAGTACTTC | CASSSLDNSYNEQYF
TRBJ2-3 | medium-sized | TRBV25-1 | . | TGTGCCAGCAGTGAACGGGTCAAGCATACGCAGTATTTT | CASSERVKHTQYF
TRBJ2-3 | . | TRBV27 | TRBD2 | TGTGCCAGCAGTGCCCGGGTAGCGGGAGCGAAAGACATGCAGTATTTC | CASSARVAGAKDMQYF
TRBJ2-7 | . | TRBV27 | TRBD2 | TGTGCCAGCCGTGCCACGGGGGCGGGAGGCACAGATACGCAGTACTTC | CASRATGAGGTDTQYF
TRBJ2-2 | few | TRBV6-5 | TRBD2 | TGTGCCAGCAGTACTAGCGGGAGGGACACCGGGGAGCTGTTTTTT | CASSTSGRDTGELFF
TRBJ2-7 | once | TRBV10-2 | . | TGCGCCACACAGGGAAGGGGGTTCCCTCACGAGCAGTACTTC | CATQGRGFPHEQYF
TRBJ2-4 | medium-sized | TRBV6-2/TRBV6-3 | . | TGTGCCAGCAGTTACTTCGGGAAAAACATTCAGTACTTC | CASSYFGKNIQYF
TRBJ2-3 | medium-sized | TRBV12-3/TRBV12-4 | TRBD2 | TGTGCCAGCAGTTTAGTAGCGGGAGGGCGAGATACGCAGTATTTT | CASSLVAGGRDTQYF
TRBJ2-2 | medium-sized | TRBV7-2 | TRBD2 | TGTGCCAGCAGCCAGGGACTAGGAGGCGGGGAGCTGTTTTTT | CASSQGLGGGELFF
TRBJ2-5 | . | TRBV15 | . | TGTGCCACCAGCAGAAGGGGAGAGACCCAGTACTTC | CATSRRGETQYF
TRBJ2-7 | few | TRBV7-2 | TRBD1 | TGTGCCAGCAGCTTAGAACCGACGGGACAGGGGAACAACGAGCAGTACTTC | CASSLEPTGQGNNEQYF
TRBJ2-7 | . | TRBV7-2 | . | TGTGCCAGCAGCCGGGGGCTAAACTACGAGCAGTACTTC | CASSRGLNYEQYF
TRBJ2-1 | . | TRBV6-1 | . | TGTGCCAGCATTGGAGGGAACTTAGGCAATGAGCAGTTCTTC | CASIGGNLGNEQFF
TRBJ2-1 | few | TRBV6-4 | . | TGTGCCAGCAGTGATACCCAGCTAGTCAACAATGAGCAGTTCTTC | CASSDTQLVNNEQFF